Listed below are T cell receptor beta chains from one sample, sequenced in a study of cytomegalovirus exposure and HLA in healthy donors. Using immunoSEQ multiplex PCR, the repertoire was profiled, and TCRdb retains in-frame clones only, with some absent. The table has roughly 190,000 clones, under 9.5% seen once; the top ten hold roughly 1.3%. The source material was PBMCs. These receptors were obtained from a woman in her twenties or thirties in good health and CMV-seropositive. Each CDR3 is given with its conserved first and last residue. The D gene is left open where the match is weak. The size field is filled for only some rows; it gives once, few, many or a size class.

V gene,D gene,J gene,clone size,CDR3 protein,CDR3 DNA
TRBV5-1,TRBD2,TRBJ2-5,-,CASSLSSGRETQYF,TGCGCCAGCAGCTTATCTTCCGGGAGGGAGACCCAGTACTTC
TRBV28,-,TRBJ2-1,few,CASSELFNEQFF,TGTGCCAGCAGTGAACTGTTCAATGAGCAGTTCTTC
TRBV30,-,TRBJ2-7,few,CAWSPPPGLDYEQYF,TGTGCCTGGAGTCCCCCCCCGGGATTAGACTACGAGCAGTACTTC
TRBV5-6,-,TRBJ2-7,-,CASSLGQELYEQYF,TGTGCCAGCAGCTTGGGACAGGAGCTCTACGAGCAGTACTTC
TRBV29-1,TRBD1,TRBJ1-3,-,CSVENRGKGNTIYF,TGCAGCGTTGAAAACAGGGGGAAGGGAAACACCATATATTTT
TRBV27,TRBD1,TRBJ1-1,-,CASSSGRTGGEAFF,TGTGCCAGCAGTTCAGGTCGGACAGGGGGGGAAGCTTTCTTT
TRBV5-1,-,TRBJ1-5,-,CASSLTTGDQPQHF,TGCGCCAGCAGCTTGACTACAGGAGATCAGCCCCAGCATTTT
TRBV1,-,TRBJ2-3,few,CTSSQDHSYRDTDTQYF,TGCACCAGCAGCCAAGATCACTCTTACAGAGACACAGATACGCAGTATTTT
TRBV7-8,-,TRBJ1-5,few,CASSELHQGYVEPQHF,TGTGCCAGCAGCGAATTACATCAGGGGTATGTGGAGCCCCAGCATTTT
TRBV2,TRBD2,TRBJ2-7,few,CASTVTSAREQYF,TGTGCCAGCACCGTGACTAGCGCTCGCGAGCAGTACTTC
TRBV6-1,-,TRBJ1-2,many,CASSRQDYYGYTF,TGTGCCAGCAGCCGACAGGACTACTATGGCTACACCTTC
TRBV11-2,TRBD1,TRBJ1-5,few,CASSTGTGNQPQHF,TGTGCCAGCAGCACCGGGACAGGGAATCAGCCCCAGCATTTT
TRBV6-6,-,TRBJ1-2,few,CASSYSGLSYGYTF,TGTGCCAGCAGTTACTCTGGACTATCGTATGGCTACACCTTC
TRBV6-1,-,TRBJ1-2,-,CASSEGRGGYTF,TGTGCCAGCAGTGAAGGGCGGGGGGGCTACACCTTC
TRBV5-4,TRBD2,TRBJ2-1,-,CASSLGTRPSANEQFF,TGTGCCAGCAGCTTGGGGACTAGACCCTCGGCCAATGAGCAGTTCTTC
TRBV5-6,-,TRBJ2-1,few,CASSLFGQSDYNEQFF,TGTGCCAGCAGCTTATTCGGACAGAGTGATTACAATGAGCAGTTCTTC
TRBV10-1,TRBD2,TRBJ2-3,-,CASQISGRTDTQYF,TGCGCCAGCCAGATTAGCGGGAGGACAGATACGCAGTATTTT
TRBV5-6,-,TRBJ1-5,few,CASSPGIINQPQHF,TGTGCCAGCAGCCCGGGGATCATAAATCAGCCCCAGCATTTT
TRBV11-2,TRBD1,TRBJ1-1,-,CASSTPDRGRSEAFF,TGTGCCAGCAGCACTCCCGACAGGGGGCGAAGTGAAGCTTTCTTT
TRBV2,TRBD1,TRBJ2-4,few,CASREDRVWGEGVAKNIQYF,TGTGCCAGCAGGGAGGACAGGGTATGGGGTGAAGGTGTAGCCAAAAACATTCAGTACTTC
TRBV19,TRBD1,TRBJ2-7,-,CASSRAGTAYEQYF,TGTGCCAGTAGTAGGGCCGGGACAGCCTACGAGCAGTACTTC
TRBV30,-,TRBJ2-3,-,CAAGPPVTDTQYF,TGTGCGGCGGGACCGCCGGTCACAGATACGCAGTATTTT
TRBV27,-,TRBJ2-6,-,CASGQQGSGANVLTF,TGTGCCAGCGGGCAACAGGGTTCAGGGGCCAACGTCCTGACTTTC
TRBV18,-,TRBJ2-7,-,CASSPARPGGLYEQYF,TGTGCCAGCTCACCCGCCCGGCCGGGGGGCCTGTACGAGCAGTACTTC
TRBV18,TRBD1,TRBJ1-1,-,CASSPGDRDPSTEAFF,TGTGCCAGCTCACCGGGGGACAGGGATCCCAGCACTGAAGCTTTCTTT
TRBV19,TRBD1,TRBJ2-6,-,CASSPRFGRGLISGANVLTF,TGTGCCAGTAGTCCGCGCTTTGGAAGGGGGCTAATATCTGGGGCCAACGTCCTGACTTTC
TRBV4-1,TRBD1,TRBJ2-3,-,CASSQNRGSGTDTQYF,TGCGCCAGCAGCCAAAACAGGGGATCGGGGACAGATACGCAGTATTTT
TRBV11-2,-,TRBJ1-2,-,CASSLGQGNGYTF,TGTGCCAGCAGCTTAGGGCAGGGTAATGGCTACACCTTC
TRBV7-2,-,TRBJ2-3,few,CASSALRTDTQYF,TGTGCCAGCAGCGCACTACGCACAGATACGCAGTATTTT
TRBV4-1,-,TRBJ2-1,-,CASSQDHNNYNEQFF,TGCGCCAGCAGCCAAGATCATAACAATTACAATGAGCAGTTCTTC
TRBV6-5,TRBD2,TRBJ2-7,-,CAATPSGVYEQYF,TGTGCCGCCACCCCTAGCGGGGTCTACGAGCAGTACTTC
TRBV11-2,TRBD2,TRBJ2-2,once,CASSRPGGTGELFF,TGTGCCAGCAGCCGCCCGGGGGGCACCGGGGAGCTGTTTTTT
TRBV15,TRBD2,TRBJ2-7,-,CATSDGRRTSGTYEQYF,TGTGCCACCAGCGATGGCCGAAGGACTAGCGGGACCTACGAGCAGTACTTC
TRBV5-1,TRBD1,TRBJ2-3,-,CASRRPRTGGTDTQYF,TGCGCCAGCAGGCGCCCGCGGACAGGGGGCACAGATACGCAGTATTTT
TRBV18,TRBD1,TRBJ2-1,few,CASAGQGRNEQFF,TGTGCCAGTGCCGGACAGGGGCGGAATGAGCAGTTCTTC
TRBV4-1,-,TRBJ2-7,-,CASSQEDGVYEQYF,TGCGCCAGCAGCCAAGAGGACGGGGTCTACGAGCAGTACTTC